The 10 T cell receptor beta chains below were found in one sample sequenced in a study of T cells in Graves' hyperthyroidism and ophthalmopathy. TCR beta CDR3 sequences were amplified from RNA transcripts. The TCR CDR3 first-round RT-PCR relied on the HTBI primer set. TCRdb recomputed calls from the multiplex PCR reads with MiXCR, one row per CDR3 protein. The sample shows around 700,000 distinct CDR3 sequences, about 17% of them seen only once. Material: blood. The receptors shown here come from a woman in her fifties or sixties with Graves' hyperthyroidism that later progressed to Graves' ophthalmopathy.

This clonotype was counted ten times or more. The chain recombines TRBV6-1 with TRBJ1-4; D may be TRBD1 (6 bases). V was clipped by 2 bases and J by 2 bases, with 6 bases between them. CDR1 and CDR2 (germline): MNHNS, SASEGT. This CDR3 spans 14 amino acids. The CDR3 bases are TGTGCCAGCAGTGAACAGGGGACTAATGAAAAACTGTTTTTT. Its protein is CASSEQGTNEKLFF.

This rearrangement joins TRBV19 to TRBJ2-1; TRBD2 matches at 14 bases. V lost 3 bases to trimming and J lost 5 bases; unmatched junction nucleotides: 9. Per the germline V gene, CDR1 is LNHDA and CDR2 is SQIVND (reference sequence). The CDR3 runs to 18 residues. The CDR3 spells CASSIPGLAGEKHNEQFF. CDR3 DNA sequence: TGTGCCAGTAGTATCCCGGGACTAGCGGGGGAAAAACACAATGAGCAGTTCTTC.

This clonotype was counted between two and nine times. This rearrangement joins TRBV6-1 to TRBJ1-4; 7 nucleotides agree with TRBD1. CDR3 size: 14 residues. Germline-derived CDR1 and CDR2 are MNHNS and SASEGT. The ends lost 6 bases at V and 7 bases at J; junction bases unmatched: 8. The CDR3 reads CASRTGTAGEKLFF. The DNA for the CDR3 is TGTGCCAGCAGGACCGGGACAGCGGGTGAAAAACTGTTTTTT.

This clonotype was observed a handful of times. The rearrangement links TRBV6-5 to TRBJ1-5; D is uncertain. This CDR3 contains 14 residues. V lost 3 bases and J 7 bases, leaving 13 bases between the germline ends. Germline CDR1 MNHEY, CDR2 SVGAGI. CDR3 bases: TGTGCCAGCAGTTATGAGTTGTTCAGGCAGCCCCAGCATTTT. Protein sequence: CASSYELFRQPQHF.

This clonotype was recorded at least ten times. The chain has TRBV11-2 and TRBJ1-1; D may be TRBD1 (5 bases). CDR1 is SGHAT, CDR2 FQNNGV, per germline. CDR3 length: 14 residues. Deletions cut 4 bases from V and 4 bases from J, with 13 bases between. The CDR3 bases are TGTGCCAGCAGCTCCGGAGGGGACGTCACTGAAGCTTTCTTT. Amino acids: CASSSGGDVTEAFF.

This clonotype was recorded many times. For the CDR3, the DNA is TGTGCCAGCAGTCTGGGACAGGGCTCCGAGCAGTACTTC. Translating gives CASSLGQGSEQYF. The chain uses TRBV2 and TRBJ2-7; 9 nucleotides match TRBD1. This CDR3 spans 13 amino acids. Germline assignment: CDR1 SNHLY and CDR2 FYNNEI. J lost 6 bases, V lost 5 bases, and 5 bases had no gene match.

This clonotype was counted between two and nine times. CDR3 in DNA: TGCGCCAGCAGCTTGACTAGCGGGGGGTATTACAATGAGCAGTTCTTC. Translation: CASSLTSGGYYNEQFF. The chain employs TRBV5-1 and TRBJ2-1; 12 bases line up with TRBD2. CDR3 length: 16 amino acids. V trimming: 1 base; J trimming: 4 bases; junction bases outside the gene matches: 3. Germline-derived CDR1 and CDR2 are SGHRS and YFSETQ.

The CDR3 region is CASGYAQGVVTEAFF. DNA of the CDR3: TGTGCTAGTGGTTACGCTCAGGGCGTGGTCACTGAAGCTTTCTTT. The chain employs TRBV12-5 and TRBJ1-1; tentative D call: TRBD1 (5 bases). The CDR3 contains 15 residues. Germline values: CDR1 LGHNT, CDR2 FRNRAP. The V gene lost 4 bases and the J gene lost 4 bases, with 16 bases spanning the gap.

This clonotype was counted between two and nine times. This chain joins TRBV9 and TRBJ2-5; 11 nucleotides agree with TRBD2. After removal of 3 bases from V and 2 bases from J, the junction contained 6 bases not matched to a gene. Germline CDR1 SGDLS, CDR2 YYNGEE. The CDR3 length is 16 residues. CDR3 sequence (DNA): TGTGCCAGCAGCGATCCGGGACTAGCGGAGCAAGAGACCCAGTACTTC. Encoded protein: CASSDPGLAEQETQYF.

A word on this clonotype: A junction boundary mismatches the germline segment, possibly from a read error. The V and J genes are TRBV24-1 and TRBJ1-1; D is perhaps TRBD1 (5 bases). Per germline, CDR1 KGHDR and CDR2 SFDVKD. CDR3 length equals 13 residues. DNA of the CDR3: TGTGCCACCAGGCAGGGTACGAACACTGAAGCTTCCTTT. It specifies CATRQGTNTEASF.